The rows below give T cell receptor beta chains drawn from one sample of a study of Ad26.COV2.S vaccination and SARS-CoV-2 variants. Data came from immunoSEQ multiplex PCR; TCRdb stores just in-frame clones and leaves some out. The sample shows some 400,000 clones, about 89% of them seen only once. The source was peripheral blood, collected in a trial of Ad26.COV2.S vaccine versus placebo. The receptors originated from a person between 18 and 60 years old who received the Ad26.COV2.S COVID-19 vaccine or a placebo. Each CDR3 is given with its conserved first and last residue. Fields, in order: J gene, V gene, D gene, clone size, CDR3 DNA, CDR3 protein. The D gene is left open where the match is weak. Clone size, where shown, is once, few, many, or a class for clones that have expanded.

TRBJ1-2 TRBV7-9 - - TGTGCCAGCAGCTCCGACCGGGGCTCAACTCAGGACTATGGCTACACCTTC CASSSDRGSTQDYGYTF
TRBJ1-2 TRBV19 - - TGTGCCAGTAGTACCGTTGAGGGGCCCTATGGCTACACCTTC CASSTVEGPYGYTF
TRBJ1-1 TRBV9 TRBD1 - TGTGCCAGCAGCGTAGCCGGGACAGGGAGGACTGAAGCTTTCTTT CASSVAGTGRTEAFF
TRBJ2-5 TRBV5-8 - - TGTGCCAGCAGCTTAAGGGACAACAGGCGGGAGACCCAGTACTTC CASSLRDNRRETQYF
TRBJ2-2 TRBV9 - - TGTGCCAGCAGCGTAGCTTCCGGGGGCTCCGGGGAGCTGTTTTTT CASSVASGGSGELFF
TRBJ1-2 TRBV18 TRBD1 - TGTGCCAGCTCAATACAGGGGGCGCCGGACTATGGCTACACCTTC CASSIQGAPDYGYTF
TRBJ2-1 TRBV7-6 - - TGTGCCAGCAGCCCGCCGACCACAGGGACCTACAATGAGCAGTTCTTC CASSPPTTGTYNEQFF
TRBJ1-2 TRBV5-1 - - TGCGCCAGCAGCTTGGAACCAGGAGCTAACTATGGCTACACCTTC CASSLEPGANYGYTF
TRBJ1-5 TRBV15 - few TGTGCCACCATGAGGGGGGATAGCAATCAGCCCCAGCATTTT CATMRGDSNQPQHF
TRBJ2-1 TRBV12-5 TRBD1 - TGTGCTAGTGGTTTGGTAAGGGACAGGGGGTTGATCAATGAGCAGTTCTTC CASGLVRDRGLINEQFF
TRBJ2-3 TRBV11-3 - - TGTGCCAGCACCCCGGGCGGGAATACGCAGTATTTT CASTPGGNTQYF
TRBJ2-5 TRBV29-1 TRBD2 - TGCAGCGTACGAAGGTCTAGCGGGAGGGCCGAGGCCCAGTACTTC CSVRRSSGRAEAQYF
TRBJ1-5 TRBV28 - - TGTGCCAGCAGTTTCGACAGGCCCGGACAGCCCCAGCATTTT CASSFDRPGQPQHF
TRBJ1-6 TRBV7-3 - - TGTGCCAGCAGCTTGCGGGGCTATAATTCACCCCTCTACTTT CASSLRGYNSPLYF
TRBJ2-7 TRBV6-2/TRBV6-3 - - TGTGCCAGCAGTTACTTTTCTGAGGGCTACGAGCAGTACTTC CASSYFSEGYEQYF
TRBJ1-2 TRBV21-1 - - TGTGCCAGCAGCAATAGGAGGGGCCAAGGCTATGGCTACACCTTC CASSNRRGQGYGYTF
TRBJ1-1 TRBV4-3 - - TGCGCCAGCAGCCAAGATCCAGGGATTGAAAGGAACACTGAAGCTTTCTTT CASSQDPGIERNTEAFF
TRBJ1-1 TRBV2 - - TGTGCCAGCAGTGAAGCAGGGCAGAACACTGAAGCTTTCTTT CASSEAGQNTEAFF
TRBJ2-1 TRBV6-5 - - TGTGCCAGCAGTTGGTCCCCCCTGGCTAATGAGCAGTTCTTC CASSWSPLANEQFF
TRBJ2-7 TRBV11-3 TRBD1 - TGTGCCAGCAGCTTGGGGACAGGGAGGAACTACGAGCAGTACTTC CASSLGTGRNYEQYF
TRBJ1-2 TRBV5-6 - - TGTGCCAGCAGCTTGGGATGGGGGAGGGAAGGCTACACCTTC CASSLGWGREGYTF
TRBJ1-3 TRBV6-4 - once TGTGCCAGCAGTGACCTCCGAGGAGGGATTTCTGGAAACACCATATATTTT CASSDLRGGISGNTIYF
TRBJ2-5 TRBV4-2 - - TGTGCCAGCAGCCAAGTAGGGGACCAAGAGACCCAGTACTTC CASSQVGDQETQYF
TRBJ2-5 TRBV6-6 TRBD2 few TGTGCCAGCATGGCGGGAGGGCTGGAGACCCAGTACTTC CASMAGGLETQYF
TRBJ1-4 TRBV9 TRBD1 - TGTGCCAGCAGCGAAGGGACAGGGAGTAATGAAAAACTGTTTTTT CASSEGTGSNEKLFF
TRBJ2-3 TRBV30 - - TGTGCCTGGAGTCCCCTGGAAACGCAGTATTTT CAWSPLETQYF
TRBJ2-7 TRBV5-1 TRBD1 few TGCGCCAGCAGCTTGACTTACCCAGGGGGCTCCTACGAGCAGTACTTC CASSLTYPGGSYEQYF
TRBJ1-2 TRBV19 TRBD1 - TGTGCCAGTAGGCCACAGGGGTGGTATGGCTACACCTTC CASRPQGWYGYTF
TRBJ2-5 TRBV14 TRBD2 once TGTGCCAGCAGCCAAGGGGCCCTAGCGGGAAGAGAGACCCAGTACTTC CASSQGALAGRETQYF
TRBJ1-6 TRBV7-9 - few TGTGCCAGCAGGGGGTCCTATAATTCACCCCTCCACTTT CASRGSYNSPLHF
TRBJ1-2 TRBV18 - - TGTGCCAGCTCACAACAAACAGGGACGCTGAACTATGGCTACACCTTC CASSQQTGTLNYGYTF
TRBJ2-5 TRBV19 TRBD2 - TGTGCCAGTAGTATAGGGACTAGTGGGGCCGGGGAGACCCAGTACTTC CASSIGTSGAGETQYF
TRBJ2-2 TRBV7-6 TRBD2 - TGTGCCAGCAGCGAGGGACTAGCGGGACCCGGGGAGCTGTTTTTT CASSEGLAGPGELFF
TRBJ2-7 TRBV30 - - TGTGCCTGGACCGCAATGGGGCTCGAGCAGTACTTC CAWTAMGLEQYF
TRBJ1-6 TRBV9 TRBD1 - TGTGCCAGCAGTCGGACAGGGCCGAATTCACCCCTCCACTTT CASSRTGPNSPLHF
TRBJ2-7 TRBV5-5 - - TGTGCCAGCAGCCCGGACCTTGTTTACTCCTACGAGCAGTACTTC CASSPDLVYSYEQYF
TRBJ2-1 TRBV27 TRBD2 - TGTGCCAGCAGTTTAAGGACTAGCGGGTACCGGCAGTTCTTC CASSLRTSGYRQFF
TRBJ1-2 TRBV20-1 - - TGCAGTGCTCTCAGTGGACATGGCTACACCTTC CSALSGHGYTF
TRBJ1-1 TRBV19 - - TGTGCCAGTAGTATCCACATTGGGGGCTCTGAAGCTTTCTTT CASSIHIGGSEAFF
TRBJ2-5 TRBV18 - - TGTGCCAGCTCACCACAAACGGACGGAGAGACCCAGTACTTC CASSPQTDGETQYF
TRBJ1-1 TRBV5-8 - - TGTGCCAGCAGCACCGAACAAGCAAACACTGAAGCTTTCTTT CASSTEQANTEAFF
TRBJ2-7 TRBV5-1 - - TGCGCCAGCAGCTCCCTAAGAGGCCCCTACGAGCAGTACTTC CASSSLRGPYEQYF
TRBJ2-1 TRBV30 TRBD2 - TGTGCCTGGAAAGCGGGAGGAGGTAATGAGCAGTTCTTC CAWKAGGGNEQFF
TRBJ1-3 TRBV10-1 TRBD1 - TGCGCCAGCAGTGAAGGACAGGGGAGTGGAAACACCATATATTTT CASSEGQGSGNTIYF
TRBJ1-5 TRBV6-2/TRBV6-3 - - TGTGCCAGCAGTTATGGGCAGGGTAGCAATCAGCCCCAGCATTTT CASSYGQGSNQPQHF